This T cell receptor (beta chain) was recovered during a study of identical twins. Findings and limits, study-wide: The more abundant beta clonotypes in cord blood had fewer insertions, and memory repertoires did not show this.

In regard to this clonotype: The antigen remains undetermined.

Healthy Caucasians provided all donations. TCRdb re-analysed the 5' RACE reads in MiXCR, keeping a single row per CDR3 protein. Of fewer than 800,000 distinct CDR3 sequences in the sample, roughly 7.2% were seen once. Between the trimmed V and J ends, which lost 2 bases and 8 bases, there was a span of 11 bases. The length of the CDR3 is 13 residues. In germline, CDR1 is SGHAT, CDR2 FQNNGV. The sample was also reused in another study, on yellow fever vaccine responses in identical twins.

The chain employs TRBV11-2 and TRBJ2-3; no reliable D call. This clonotype was obtained from a young woman in good health. What was sequenced was PBMCs. CDR3 nucleotide sequence: TGTGCCAGCAGCTTATCGACAATTACTACGCAGTATTTT. It codes for CASSLSTITTQYF.